Included here is one T cell receptor beta chain sequence, with context. This sample was included in a study of blood T cell repertoires in COVID-19. TCRdb's table, derived via immunoSEQ multiplex PCR, lists solely in-frame clones and lacks some. The data show about 300,000 clones, over 75% seen once. Trimming took off 1 base at V and 9 bases at J, with 15 bases between the two ends. This CDR3 contains 14 residues. The germline V gene encodes CDR1 LNHNV and CDR2 YYDKDF (reference sequence). Self-reported history from a screening survey and questionnaire set each donor's cohort. Source material: PBMCs or T cells enriched from blood (not recorded which). The TCR was taken from a woman aged 18-35 years who had recovered from COVID-19. V gene TRBV15 combines with J gene TRBJ1-1; D is unresolved. CDR3 sequence: CATSRAGRAGKAFF. DNA of the CDR3: TGTGCCACCAGCAGAGCTGGACGCGCGGGGAAAGCTTTCTTT. The variable domain in full, completed from reference TRBV15 and TRBJ1-1, reads DAMVIQNPRYQVTQFGKPVTLSCSQTLNHNVMYWYQQKSSQAPKLLFHYYDKDFNNEADTPDNFQSRRPNTSFCFLDIRSPGLGDTAMYLCATSRAGRAGKAFFGQGTRLTVV.